The 14 T cell receptor beta chains in this list originate from one sample, sequenced in a study of shared T cell receptors in the human thymus. TCRdb's copy holds only in-frame clones and misses some; the assay was immunoSEQ multiplex PCR. The sample lists around 730,000 clones, 70% to 90% occurring once. These data were also filed under a second study, of human thymus T cells.

Sequencing input: thymocytes. All receptors come from a girl in the first two years of life with a congenital heart defect.

This sequence joins TRBV6-1 and TRBJ2-1; D remains unclear. CDR1 MNHNS and CDR2 SASEGT come from the germline V gene. CDR3 length: 12 residues. V was trimmed by 3 bases and J by 6 bases, leaving 6 bases between them. CDR3 nucleotide sequence: TGTGCCAGCAGTGACAGGCGCAATGAGCAGTTCTTC. It specifies CASSDRRNEQFF.

The V gene is TRBV6-1, the J gene TRBJ1-1; TRBD1 is a possible D gene (6 bases). Trimming removed 6 bases from V and 7 bases from J, with 9 bases in between. Germline V CDR1 and CDR2: MNHNS, SASEGT. The CDR3 totals 11 residues. DNA for the CDR3: TGTGCCAGCAGCGACAGGAATGAAGCTTTCTTT. It codes for CASSDRNEAFF.

The chain joins TRBV6-1 to TRBJ1-1; the D gene is possibly TRBD1 (6 bases). The CDR3 sequence is 11 residues long. Germline V CDR1 and CDR2: MNHNS, SASEGT. The CDR3 loop is CAARGFTEAFF. CDR3 bases: TGTGCTGCCAGGGGTTTTACTGAAGCTTTCTTT.

V and J are TRBV12-5 and TRBJ1-1; the match to TRBD1 covers 8 bases. This CDR3 contains 17 residues. With 4 bases clipped from V and 0 bases from J, the junction kept 10 bases outside the gene matches. Germline V lookup: CDR1 LGHNT, CDR2 FRNRAP. In DNA form, the CDR3 reads TGTGCTAGTGGTTCGGGTAATACAGGGGGGCTGAACACTGAAGCTTTCTTT. Its protein is CASGSGNTGGLNTEAFF.

About this clone itself: Different DNA sequences within this sample yield the same CDR3. The V call is TRBV15, the J call TRBJ2-1; 10 bases match TRBD1. The V gene end was trimmed by 8 bases and the J gene end by 4 bases; junction bases not matched to a gene: 2. CDR1 is LNHNV and CDR2 is YYDKDF in the germline V gene (reference sequence). The CDR3 runs to 13 residues. CDR3 protein: CATRDRGYNEQFF. CDR3 in DNA: TGTGCCACCCGGGACAGGGGTTACAATGAGCAGTTCTTC.

The J gene is TRBJ2-7, the V gene TRBV18, with 8 bases aligning to TRBD1. Trimming removed 3 bases from V and 5 bases from J; junction bases left unmatched: 6. The CDR3 has 14 amino acids. Germline V gives CDR1 KGHSH, CDR2 LQKENI. In DNA form, the CDR3 reads TGTGCCAGCTCACCGCGGACAGGGCGACACGAGCAGTACTTC. Translating it yields CASSPRTGRHEQYF.

The J gene is TRBJ1-5, the V gene TRBV15; D remains unclear. This CDR3 contains 15 residues. The V end was cut by 0 bases, the J end by 9 bases, with 15 bases between. Looked up from germline, CDR1 is LNHNV and CDR2 is YYDKDF (reference sequence). In DNA form, the CDR3 reads TGTGCCACCAGCAGAGACCGAGCCCATCCGGGGCCCCAGCATTTT. Encoded protein: CATSRDRAHPGPQHF.

V usage is TRBV5-5 and J usage is TRBJ1-1, with D possibly TRBD1 on 6 matching bases. The length of the CDR3 is 12 residues. Germline CDR1 reads SGHKS; CDR2 reads YYEKEE (reference sequence). Trimming left V 4 bases short and J 7 bases short, with 11 bases between. CDR3: CASSPTGFEAFF. The CDR3 DNA follows: TGTGCCAGCAGCCCTACAGGGTTTGAAGCTTTCTTT.

The CDR3 DNA follows: TGTGCCAGCACACAGGGGAAACTTGGGGGCAATCAGCCCCAGCATTTT. As protein: CASTQGKLGGNQPQHF. The V and J genes are TRBV10-3 and TRBJ1-5, with 7 bases that match TRBD1. The V and J ends lost 10 bases and 2 bases, in that order; junction bases with no gene match: 14. Per germline, CDR1 ENHRY and CDR2 SYGVKD. CDR3 length equals 16 residues.

The V gene is TRBV2, the J gene TRBJ2-3; 9 positions match TRBD2. The CDR3 sequence is 17 residues long. The V segment lost 7 bases and the J segment 0 bases; nucleotides outside the gene matches: 11. CDR1 is SNHLY, CDR2 FYNNEI, per germline. The CDR3 coding sequence is TGTGCCAGCATCACCTATAGCGGGAGTTCTAGCACAGATACGCAGTATTTT. This gives the protein CASITYSGSSSTDTQYF.

V is TRBV2 and J is TRBJ1-5, with TRBD1 identical over 7 bases. The germline CDR1 and CDR2 sequences are SNHLY and FYNNEI. The CDR3 totals 16 residues. J was trimmed by 2 bases and V by 3 bases; bases with no gene match: 7. The CDR3 sequence is CASSEYTGVGNQPQHF. CDR3 coding DNA: TGTGCCAGCAGTGAGTATACAGGGGTTGGCAATCAGCCCCAGCATTTT.

The chain recombines TRBV6-5 with TRBJ1-1, with D possibly being TRBD1 (5 bases). The CDR3 loop spans 13 amino acids. The germline V and J ends were trimmed by 0 bases and 7 bases, with 9 bases remaining between them. Germline V gene data show CDR1 as MNHEY and CDR2 as SVGAGI. The CDR3: CASSYSGPVEAFF. CDR3 bases: TGTGCCAGCAGTTACTCGGGGCCAGTTGAAGCTTTCTTT.

The chain uses TRBV7-9 and TRBJ2-1, with 7 bases identical to TRBD2. Germline loops: CDR1 SEHNR, CDR2 FQNEAQ (reference sequence). Germline trimming cut 1 base from V and 5 bases from J; bases unmatched to any gene: 5. The CDR3 loop spans 15 amino acids. Here the CDR3 reads CASSLVGLIHNEQFF. CDR3 bases: TGTGCCAGCAGCTTAGTGGGACTAATCCACAATGAGCAGTTCTTC.

The chain combines TRBV11-2 with TRBJ2-1; possible D gene TRBD2, 6 bases. Germline V gene sequence: CDR1 SGHAT, CDR2 FQNNGV. Trimming stripped 5 bases from V and 1 base from J, with 15 bases between. The CDR3 sequence is 16 residues long. CDR3 amino acids: CASSPNFGGSYNEQFF. The CDR3 nucleotides are TGTGCCAGCAGCCCCAATTTCGGAGGGTCCTACAATGAGCAGTTCTTC.